This T cell receptor (beta chain) was recovered during a study of metastatic and nonmetastatic thyroid tumors. In the study overall: Peripheral blood and tumor or nodule samples from malignant and benign thyroid patients were compared.

Thyroid surgery had not been preceded by any treatment in any patient. Germline CDR1 KGHDR, CDR2 SFDVKD. The CDR3 length is 17 residues. Trimming stripped 5 bases from V and 3 bases from J, with 20 bases between. In the source study's methods: A papillary thyroid cancer distant-metastasis classifier was built from CDR3 differences across clinicopathological groups. TCRdb re-clonotyped the PCR reads through MiXCR. TCRdb assigned the V and J calls; the authors' analysis was not used. The sample has about 22,000 clones, roughly 18% seen once. There are many counts of this clone. The antigen remains unidentified. Study-level points and caveats: A significant increase in TCR beta diversity was reportedly seen in malignant thyroid tumors relative to benign nodules, in blood and tumor.

The rearrangement links TRBV24-1 to TRBJ2-3, with D maybe TRBD2 (5 bases). This sequence originates from a male donor with papillary thyroid cancer or a benign thyroid nodule (not recorded which). Some clones in this sample may be carry-over from other donors' samples. Sequencing was done on a sample of adjacent normal tissue. Here the CDR3 DNA reads TGTGCCACCAGTGGTCTCCGATCGTGGGGAGAGACAGATACGCAGTATTTT. Residues: CATSGLRSWGETDTQYF.